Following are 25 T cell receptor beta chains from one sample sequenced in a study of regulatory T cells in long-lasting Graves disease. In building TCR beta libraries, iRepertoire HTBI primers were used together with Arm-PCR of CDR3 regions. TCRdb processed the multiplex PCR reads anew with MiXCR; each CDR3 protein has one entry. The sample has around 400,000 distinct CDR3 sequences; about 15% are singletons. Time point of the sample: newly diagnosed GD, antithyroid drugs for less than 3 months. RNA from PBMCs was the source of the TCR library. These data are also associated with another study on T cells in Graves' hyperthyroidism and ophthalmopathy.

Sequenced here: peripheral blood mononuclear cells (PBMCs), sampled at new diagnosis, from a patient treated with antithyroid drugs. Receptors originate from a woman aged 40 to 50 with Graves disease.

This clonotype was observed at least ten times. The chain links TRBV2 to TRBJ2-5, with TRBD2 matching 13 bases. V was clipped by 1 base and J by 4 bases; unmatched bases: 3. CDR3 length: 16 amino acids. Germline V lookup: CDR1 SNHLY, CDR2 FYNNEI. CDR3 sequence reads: CASSEGLAGGAETQYF. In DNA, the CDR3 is TGTGCCAGCAGTGAAGGACTAGCGGGAGGAGCAGAGACCCAGTACTTC.

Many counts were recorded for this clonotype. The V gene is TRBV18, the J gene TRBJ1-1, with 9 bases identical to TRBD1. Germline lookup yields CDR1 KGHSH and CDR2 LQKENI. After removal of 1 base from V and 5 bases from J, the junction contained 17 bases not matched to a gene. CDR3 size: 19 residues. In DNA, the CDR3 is TGTGCCAGCTCACCACACGGGGCCTTCTCGGGACAGGGTGTGACTGAAGCTTTCTTT. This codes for CASSPHGAFSGQGVTEAFF.

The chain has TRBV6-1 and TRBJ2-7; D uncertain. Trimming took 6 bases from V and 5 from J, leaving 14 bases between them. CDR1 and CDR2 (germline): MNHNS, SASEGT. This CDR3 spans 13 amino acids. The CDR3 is CASRSLPADEQYF. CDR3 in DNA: TGTGCCAGCAGATCGCTCCCCGCCGACGAGCAGTACTTC.

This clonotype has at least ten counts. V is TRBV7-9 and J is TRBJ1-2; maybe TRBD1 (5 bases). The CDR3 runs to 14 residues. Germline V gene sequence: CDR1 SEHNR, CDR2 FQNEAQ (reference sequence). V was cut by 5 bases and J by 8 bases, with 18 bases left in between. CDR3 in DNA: TGTGCCAGCAGCACCCGGGAAGGGGCTGGCGGCTACACCTTC. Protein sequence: CASSTREGAGGYTF. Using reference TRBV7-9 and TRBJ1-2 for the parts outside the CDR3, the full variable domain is DTGVSQNPRHKITKRGQNVTFRCDPISEHNRLYWYRQTLGQGPEFLTYFQNEAQLEKSRLLSDRFSAERPKGSFSTLEIQRTEQGDSAMYLCASSTREGAGGYTFGSGTRLTVV.

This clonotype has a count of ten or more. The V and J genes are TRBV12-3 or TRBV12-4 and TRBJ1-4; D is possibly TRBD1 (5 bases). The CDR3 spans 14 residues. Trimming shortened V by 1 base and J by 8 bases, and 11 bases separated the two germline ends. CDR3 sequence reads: CASSLDGTSEKLFF. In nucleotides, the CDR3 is TGTGCCAGCAGTTTAGACGGGACGAGCGAAAAACTGTTTTTT.

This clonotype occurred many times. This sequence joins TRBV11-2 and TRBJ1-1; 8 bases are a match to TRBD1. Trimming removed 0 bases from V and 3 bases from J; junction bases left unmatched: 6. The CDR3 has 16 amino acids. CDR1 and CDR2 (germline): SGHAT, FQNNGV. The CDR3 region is CASSLDPVTGDTEAFF. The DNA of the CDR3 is TGTGCCAGCAGCTTAGATCCCGTGACAGGGGACACTGAAGCTTTCTTT.

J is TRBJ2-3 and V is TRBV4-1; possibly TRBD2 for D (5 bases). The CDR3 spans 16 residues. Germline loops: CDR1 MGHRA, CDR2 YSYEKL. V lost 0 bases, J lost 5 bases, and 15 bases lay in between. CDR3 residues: CASSQEFLGSVDTQYF. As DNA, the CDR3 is TGCGCCAGCAGCCAAGAATTCCTGGGGAGCGTAGATACGCAGTATTTT.

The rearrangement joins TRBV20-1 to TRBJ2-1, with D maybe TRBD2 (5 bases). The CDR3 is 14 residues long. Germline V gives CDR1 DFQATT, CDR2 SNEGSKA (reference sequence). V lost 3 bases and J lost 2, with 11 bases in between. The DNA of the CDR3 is TGCAGTGCTAGTTGGGGAGAGCCCTACAATGAGCAGTTCTTC. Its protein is CSASWGEPYNEQFF.

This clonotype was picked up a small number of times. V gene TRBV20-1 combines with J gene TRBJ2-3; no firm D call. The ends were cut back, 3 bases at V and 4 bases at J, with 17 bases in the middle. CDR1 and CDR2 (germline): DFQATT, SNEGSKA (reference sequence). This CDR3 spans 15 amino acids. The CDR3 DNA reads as TGCAGTGCTAGTCTCGCGCCCCGCAATGCAGATACGCAGTATTTT. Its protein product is CSASLAPRNADTQYF.

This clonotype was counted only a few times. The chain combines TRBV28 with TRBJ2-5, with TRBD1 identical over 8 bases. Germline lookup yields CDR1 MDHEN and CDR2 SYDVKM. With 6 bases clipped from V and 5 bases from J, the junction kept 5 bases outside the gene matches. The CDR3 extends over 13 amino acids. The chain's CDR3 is CASRTGGGETQYF. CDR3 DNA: TGTGCCAGCAGAACAGGGGGTGGGGAGACCCAGTACTTC.

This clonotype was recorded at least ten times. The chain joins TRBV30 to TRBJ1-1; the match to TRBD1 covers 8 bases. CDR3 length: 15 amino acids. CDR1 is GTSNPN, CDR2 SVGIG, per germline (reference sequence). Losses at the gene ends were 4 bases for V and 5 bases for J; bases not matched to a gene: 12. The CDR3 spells CAWKWPGGVGTEAFF. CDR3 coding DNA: TGTGCCTGGAAGTGGCCAGGGGGCGTAGGTACTGAAGCTTTCTTT.

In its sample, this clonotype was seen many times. CDR3 coding DNA: TGTGCCAGCAGTGAAGTCCGGCCACTAGCGACCCAAGAGACCCAGTACTTC. Translation gives CASSEVRPLATQETQYF. V and J are TRBV6-1 and TRBJ2-5; 7 bases are a match to TRBD2. Per the germline V gene, CDR1 is MNHNS and CDR2 is SASEGT. The CDR3 spans 17 residues. After removal of 1 base from V and 1 base from J, the junction contained 9 bases not matched to a gene.

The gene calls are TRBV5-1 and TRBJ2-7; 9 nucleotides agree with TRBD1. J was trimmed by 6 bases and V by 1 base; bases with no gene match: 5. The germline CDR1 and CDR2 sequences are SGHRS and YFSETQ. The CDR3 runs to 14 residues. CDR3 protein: CASSLIPDRGEQYF. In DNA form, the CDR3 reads TGCGCCAGCAGCTTGATTCCGGACAGGGGCGAGCAGTACTTC. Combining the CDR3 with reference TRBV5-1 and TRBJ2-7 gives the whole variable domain KAGVTQTPRYLIKTRGQQVTLSCSPISGHRSVSWYQQTPGQGLQFLFEYFSETQRNKGNFPGRFSGRQFSNSRSEMNVSTLELGDSALYLCASSLIPDRGEQYFGPGTRLTVT.

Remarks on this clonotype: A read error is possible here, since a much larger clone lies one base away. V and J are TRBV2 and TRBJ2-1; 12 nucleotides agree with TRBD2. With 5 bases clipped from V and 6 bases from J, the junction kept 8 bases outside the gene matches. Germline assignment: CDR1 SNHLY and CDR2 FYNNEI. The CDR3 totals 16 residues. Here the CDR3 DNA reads TGTGCCAGCAGTTCTCAACTAGCGGGAGGTGTCAATGAGCAGTTCTTC. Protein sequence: CASSSQLAGGVNEQFF.

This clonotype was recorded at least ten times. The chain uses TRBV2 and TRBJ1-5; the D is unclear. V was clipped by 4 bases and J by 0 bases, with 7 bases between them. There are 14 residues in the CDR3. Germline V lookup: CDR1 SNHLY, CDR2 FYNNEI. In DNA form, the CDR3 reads TGTGCCAGCAGTGCCAGGTATAGCAATCAGCCCCAGCATTTT. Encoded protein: CASSARYSNQPQHF.

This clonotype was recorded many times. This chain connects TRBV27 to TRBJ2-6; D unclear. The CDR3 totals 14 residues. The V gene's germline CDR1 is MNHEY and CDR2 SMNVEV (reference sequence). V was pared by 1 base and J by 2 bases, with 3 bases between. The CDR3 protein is CASSLFAGANVLTF. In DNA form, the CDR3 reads TGTGCCAGCAGTTTATTCGCTGGGGCCAACGTCCTGACTTTC.

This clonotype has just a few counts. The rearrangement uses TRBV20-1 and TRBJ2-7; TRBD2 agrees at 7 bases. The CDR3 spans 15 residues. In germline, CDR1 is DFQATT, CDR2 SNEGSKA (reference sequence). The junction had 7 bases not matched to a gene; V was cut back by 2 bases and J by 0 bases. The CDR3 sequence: CSARLAAKSSYEQYF. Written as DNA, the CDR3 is TGCAGTGCTAGACTAGCGGCTAAGAGCTCCTACGAGCAGTACTTC.

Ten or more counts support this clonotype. CDR3 coding DNA: TGTGCCAGCAGTTTATCGTTCCAGGGAGAACCCTCCTACGAGCAGTACTTC. It encodes CASSLSFQGEPSYEQYF. The chain is built from TRBV28 and TRBJ2-7, with D tentatively TRBD1 or TRBD2 (5 bases each). The germline V gene has CDR1 MDHEN and CDR2 SYDVKM. Trimming left V 1 base short and J 0 bases short, with 16 bases between. This CDR3 spans 17 amino acids.

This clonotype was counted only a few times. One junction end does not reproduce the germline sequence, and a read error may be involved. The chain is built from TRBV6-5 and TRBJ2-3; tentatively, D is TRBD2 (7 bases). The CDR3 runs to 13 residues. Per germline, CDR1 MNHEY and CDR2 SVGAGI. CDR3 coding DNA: TGTGCCAGCAGTTACGCGTCGGGGGGCGCACCTGTTTTT. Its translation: CASSYASGGAPVF.

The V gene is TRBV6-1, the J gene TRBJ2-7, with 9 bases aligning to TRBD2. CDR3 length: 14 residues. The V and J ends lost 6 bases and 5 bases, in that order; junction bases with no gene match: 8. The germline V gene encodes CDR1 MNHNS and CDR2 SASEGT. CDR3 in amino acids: CASSQVAGVNEQYF. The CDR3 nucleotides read TGTGCCAGCAGCCAAGTAGCGGGAGTCAACGAGCAGTACTTC.

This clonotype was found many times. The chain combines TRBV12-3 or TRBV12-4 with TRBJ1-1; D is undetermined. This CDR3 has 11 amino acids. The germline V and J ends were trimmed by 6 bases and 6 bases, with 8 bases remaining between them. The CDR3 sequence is CASSVLSEAFF. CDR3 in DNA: TGTGCCAGCAGCGTACTTTCTGAAGCTTTCTTT.

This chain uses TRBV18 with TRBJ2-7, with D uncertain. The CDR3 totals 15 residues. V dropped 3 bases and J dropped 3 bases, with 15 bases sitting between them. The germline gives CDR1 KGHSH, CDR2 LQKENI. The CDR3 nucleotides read TGTGCCAGCTCACCCCAGGTGAACACATACTACGAGCAGTACTTC. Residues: CASSPQVNTYYEQYF.

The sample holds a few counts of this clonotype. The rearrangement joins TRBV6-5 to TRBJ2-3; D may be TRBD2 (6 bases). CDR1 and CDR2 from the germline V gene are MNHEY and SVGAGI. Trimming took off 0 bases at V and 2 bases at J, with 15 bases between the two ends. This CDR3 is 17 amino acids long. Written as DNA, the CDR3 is TGTGCCAGCAGTTACTCCGCGGAGCGGGTTTACACAGATACGCAGTATTTT. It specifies CASSYSAERVYTDTQYF.

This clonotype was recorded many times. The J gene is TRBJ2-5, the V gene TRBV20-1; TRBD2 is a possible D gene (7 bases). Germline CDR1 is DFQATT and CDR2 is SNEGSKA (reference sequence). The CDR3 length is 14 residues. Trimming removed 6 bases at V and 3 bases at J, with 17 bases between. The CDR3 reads CSAPRGTKEETQYF. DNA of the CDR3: TGCAGTGCCCCGAGGGGGACTAAAGAAGAGACCCAGTACTTC.

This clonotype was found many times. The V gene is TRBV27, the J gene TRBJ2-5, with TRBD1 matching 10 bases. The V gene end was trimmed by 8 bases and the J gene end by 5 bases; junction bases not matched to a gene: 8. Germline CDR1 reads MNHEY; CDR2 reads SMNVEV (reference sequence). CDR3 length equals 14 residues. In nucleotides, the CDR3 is TGTGCCAGCCCCAGGACAGGGGGTGCGGAGACCCAGTACTTC. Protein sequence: CASPRTGGAETQYF.